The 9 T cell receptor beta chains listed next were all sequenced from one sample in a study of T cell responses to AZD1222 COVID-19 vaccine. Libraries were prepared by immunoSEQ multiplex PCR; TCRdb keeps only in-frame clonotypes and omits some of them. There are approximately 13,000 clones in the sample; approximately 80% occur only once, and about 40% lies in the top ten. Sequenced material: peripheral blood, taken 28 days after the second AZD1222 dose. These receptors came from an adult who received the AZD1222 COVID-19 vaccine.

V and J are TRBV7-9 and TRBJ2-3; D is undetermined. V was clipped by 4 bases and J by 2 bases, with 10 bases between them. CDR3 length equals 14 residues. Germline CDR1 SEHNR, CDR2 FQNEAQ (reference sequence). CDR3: CASSSWTDTDTQYF. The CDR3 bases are TGTGCCAGCAGCTCCTGGACGGACACAGATACGCAGTATTTT. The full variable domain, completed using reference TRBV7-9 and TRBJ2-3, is DTGVSQNPRHKITKRGQNVTFRCDPISEHNRLYWYRQTLGQGPEFLTYFQNEAQLEKSRLLSDRFSAERPKGSFSTLEIQRTEQGDSAMYLCASSSWTDTDTQYFGPGTRLTVL.

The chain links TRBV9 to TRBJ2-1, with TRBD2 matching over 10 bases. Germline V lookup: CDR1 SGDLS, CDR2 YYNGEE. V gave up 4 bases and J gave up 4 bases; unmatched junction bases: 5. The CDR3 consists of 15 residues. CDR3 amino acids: CASSLGTSEYNEQFF. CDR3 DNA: TGTGCCAGCAGCTTAGGGACTAGCGAGTACAATGAGCAGTTCTTC.

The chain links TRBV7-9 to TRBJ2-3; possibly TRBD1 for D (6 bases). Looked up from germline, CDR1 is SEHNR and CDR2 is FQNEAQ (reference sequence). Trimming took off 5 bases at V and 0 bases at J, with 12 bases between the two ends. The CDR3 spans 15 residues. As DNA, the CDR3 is TGTGCCAGCAGCCCGTCGGGACACAGCACAGATACGCAGTATTTT. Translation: CASSPSGHSTDTQYF.

The CDR3 sequence: CASSLEGGANGELFF. For the CDR3, the DNA is TGTGCCAGCAGCTTAGAAGGGGGCGCAAACGGGGAGCTGTTTTTT. The chain combines TRBV11-3 with TRBJ2-2; 7 nucleotides line up with TRBD1. Germline V gene lookup returns CDR1 SGHNT and CDR2 YENEEA. The CDR3 spans 15 residues. With V trimmed by 0 bases and J by 7 bases, 5 bases remained unmatched. The full variable domain, with the rest looked up from reference TRBV11-3 and TRBJ2-2, is EAGVVQSPRYKIIEKKQPVAFWCNPISGHNTLYWYLQNLGQGPELLIRYENEEAVDDSQLPKDRFSAERLKGVDSTLKIQPAELGDSAVYLCASSLEGGANGELFFGEGSRLTVL.

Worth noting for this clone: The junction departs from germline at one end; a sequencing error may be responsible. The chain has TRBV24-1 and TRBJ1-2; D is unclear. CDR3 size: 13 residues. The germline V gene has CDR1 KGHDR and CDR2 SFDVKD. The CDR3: CATPGPSNHGYTF. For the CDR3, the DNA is TGTGCCACCCCTGGGCCATCTAACCATGGCTACACCTTC.

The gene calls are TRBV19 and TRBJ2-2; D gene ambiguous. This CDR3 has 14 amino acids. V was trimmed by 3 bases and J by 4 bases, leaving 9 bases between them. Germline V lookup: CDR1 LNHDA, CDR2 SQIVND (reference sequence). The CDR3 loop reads CASSMSPGTGELFF. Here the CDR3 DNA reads TGTGCCAGTAGTATGAGTCCTGGCACCGGGGAGCTGTTTTTT.

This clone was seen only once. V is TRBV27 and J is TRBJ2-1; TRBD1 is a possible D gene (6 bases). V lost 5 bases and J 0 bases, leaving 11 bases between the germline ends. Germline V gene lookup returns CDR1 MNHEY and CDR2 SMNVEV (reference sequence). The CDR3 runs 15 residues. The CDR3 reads CASSRQGSSYNEQFF. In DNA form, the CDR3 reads TGTGCCAGCAGTCGTCAGGGGAGCTCCTACAATGAGCAGTTCTTC.

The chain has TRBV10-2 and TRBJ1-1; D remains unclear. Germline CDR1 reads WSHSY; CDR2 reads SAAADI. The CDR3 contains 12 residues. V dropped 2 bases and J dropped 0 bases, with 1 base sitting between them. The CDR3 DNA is TGCGCCAGCAGTGAGGTGAACACTGAAGCTTTCTTT. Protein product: CASSEVNTEAFF.

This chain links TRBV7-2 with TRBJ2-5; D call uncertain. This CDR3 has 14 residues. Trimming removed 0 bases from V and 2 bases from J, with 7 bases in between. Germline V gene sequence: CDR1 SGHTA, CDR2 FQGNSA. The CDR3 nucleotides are TGTGCCAGCAGCTTAGCGGGAACACAAGAGACCCAGTACTTC. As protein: CASSLAGTQETQYF.